The 25 T cell receptor beta chains below were found in one sample sequenced in a study of graft-versus-host responses after intestinal transplantation. Some clones are missing from TCRdb's copy, which holds only in-frame ones; the method was immunoSEQ multiplex PCR. Of fewer than 85,000 clones listed, approximately 94% are singletons. Antigens for these TCRs are unknown. The sequenced sample was unstimulated CD8+ T cells sorted from spleen or lymph node cells, obtained before intestinal transplant. The source is a human donor who received an intestinal transplant.

The chain uses TRBV27 and TRBJ2-1; TRBD1 is a possible D gene (6 bases). This CDR3 has 16 amino acids. V was pared by 3 bases and J by 3 bases, with 15 bases between. In germline, CDR1 is MNHEY, CDR2 SMNVEV (reference sequence). CDR3 residues: CASSFRQAMDYNEQFF. CDR3 nucleotides: TGTGCCAGCAGTTTCCGACAGGCCATGGACTACAATGAGCAGTTCTTC.

The V gene is TRBV27, the J gene TRBJ2-2; TRBD2 agrees at 7 bases. Germline loops: CDR1 MNHEY, CDR2 SMNVEV (reference sequence). Unmatched junction bases numbered 9, after V lost 3 bases and J lost 5 bases. This CDR3 is built from 16 residues. The CDR3 sequence: CASSLRLARVTGELFF. CDR3 DNA: TGTGCCAGCAGTTTGCGACTAGCCAGAGTAACCGGGGAGCTGTTTTTT.

This clone showed up just once. The chain is built from TRBV28 and TRBJ2-1; 7 nucleotides match TRBD1. CDR1 MDHEN and CDR2 SYDVKM come from the germline V gene. V was clipped by 6 bases and J by 9 bases; unmatched bases: 11. This CDR3 is 14 amino acids long. CDR3 DNA: TGTGCCAGCAGCCCCCGTACAGGGGCGGGTGAGCAGTTCTTC. Residues: CASSPRTGAGEQFF.

The genes are TRBV6-5 and TRBJ2-7; TRBD1 matches 8 bases. CDR1 and CDR2 from the germline V gene are MNHEY and SVGAGI. The CDR3 is 16 residues long. V dropped 4 bases and J dropped 0; count of bases not matched to a gene: 8. The CDR3 spells CASSSVSGQDSYEQYF. CDR3 DNA: TGTGCCAGCAGTTCTGTATCGGGACAGGACTCCTACGAGCAGTACTTC.

The V call is TRBV5-1, the J call TRBJ2-1, with D possibly matching TRBD2 (6 bases). The CDR3 contains 16 residues. CDR1 and CDR2 from the germline V gene are SGHRS and YFSETQ. V lost 0 bases and J 1 base, leaving 11 bases between the germline ends. DNA of the CDR3: TGCGCCAGCAGCTTGGGGGCGGGGCTATCCTACAATGAGCAGTTCTTC. Translating gives CASSLGAGLSYNEQFF. Full variable domain (rest looked up from reference TRBV5-1 and TRBJ2-1): KAGVTQTPRYLIKTRGQQVTLSCSPISGHRSVSWYQQTPGQGLQFLFEYFSETQRNKGNFPGRFSGRQFSNSRSEMNVSTLELGDSALYLCASSLGAGLSYNEQFFGPGTRLTVL.

This clone was recorded only once. This chain joins TRBV11-2 and TRBJ2-1; TRBD2 matches at 9 bases. The CDR3 runs to 17 residues. Trimming took 1 base from V and 2 from J; bases not matched to a gene: 6. Germline V lookup: CDR1 SGHAT, CDR2 FQNNGV. The CDR3 bases are TGTGCCAGCAGCTTAGGGCTAGCGGGACTTGCCTACAATGAGCAGTTCTTC. It specifies CASSLGLAGLAYNEQFF.

V gene TRBV23-1 combines with J gene TRBJ2-7; D remains ambiguous. TRBV23-1 is designated an ORF whose function remains uncertain. The CDR3 covers 13 residues. Trimming took 8 bases from V and 7 from J, leaving 18 bases between them. The CDR3: CASLNYEAREQYF. In DNA, the CDR3 is TGCGCCAGCCTAAATTACGAGGCGCGAGAGCAGTACTTC.

On this clone: Other DNA variants within this sample encode the same CDR3. V usage is TRBV7-9 and J usage is TRBJ1-1; D might be TRBD1 (5 bases). Trimming took 4 bases from V and 5 from J, leaving 8 bases between them. CDR1 is SEHNR, CDR2 FQNEAQ, per germline (reference sequence). The CDR3 has 12 amino acids. The CDR3 protein is CASSSGGTEAFF. The CDR3 DNA reads as TGTGCCAGCAGCTCGGGGGGGACTGAAGCTTTCTTT. The full variable domain, with the rest looked up from reference TRBV7-9 and TRBJ1-1, is DTGVSQNPRHKITKRGQNVTFRCDPISEHNRLYWYRQTLGQGPEFLTYFQNEAQLEKSRLLSDRFSAERPKGSFSTLEIQRTEQGDSAMYLCASSSGGTEAFFGQGTRLTVV.

This chain joins TRBV4-2 and TRBJ1-3; no clear D gene. This CDR3 has 16 residues. From germline, CDR1 is LGHNA and CDR2 YNFKEQ. Trimming took off 0 bases at V and 0 bases at J, with 9 bases between the two ends. CDR3 in amino acids: CASSQETFSSGNTIYF. CDR3 nucleotides: TGTGCCAGCAGCCAAGAGACATTCTCCTCTGGAAACACCATATATTTT.

This chain connects TRBV7-9 to TRBJ2-7; TRBD2 matches 9 bases. This CDR3 spans 17 amino acids. Trimming took 5 bases from V and 2 from J; bases not matched to a gene: 13. Germline loops: CDR1 SEHNR, CDR2 FQNEAQ (reference sequence). The CDR3 reads CASSPSRLAGTPYEQYF. CDR3 in DNA: TGTGCCAGCAGCCCGTCGAGGCTAGCGGGAACACCCTACGAGCAGTACTTC.

CDR3 DNA sequence: TGTGCCATCAGTGAGTCAGTGGTAACTACCTCCTACAATGAGCAGTTCTTC. Its translation: CAISESVVTTSYNEQFF. The J gene is TRBJ2-1, the V gene TRBV10-3, with D unresolved. In germline, CDR1 is ENHRY, CDR2 SYGVKD. Trimming removed 0 bases from V and 0 bases from J, with 12 bases in between. The CDR3 is 17 residues long.

V is TRBV5-4 and J is TRBJ1-1; possibly TRBD1 for D (6 bases). The CDR3 has 13 amino acids. V shed 4 bases and J shed 3 bases, with 10 bases lying between them. Germline CDR1 is SGHNT and CDR2 is YYREEE (reference sequence). CDR3: CASSAGEDTEAFF. CDR3 in DNA: TGTGCCAGCAGCGCAGGGGAGGACACTGAAGCTTTCTTT.

V gene TRBV14 combines with J gene TRBJ2-5, with 7 bases fitting TRBD1. The assigned J gene may be wrong: the sequence end matches TRBJ2-7 better. Germline V CDR1 and CDR2: SGHDN, FVKESK. This CDR3 spans 15 amino acids. The CDR3 here is CASSPGRDSSYEQYF. Written as DNA, the CDR3 is TGTGCCAGCAGCCCAGGACGGGACAGCTCCTACGAGCAGTACTTC.

The J gene is TRBJ2-7, the V gene TRBV2; D perhaps matches TRBD2 (5 bases). Trimming took 3 bases from V and 6 from J, leaving 12 bases between them. The CDR3 covers 13 residues. Germline-derived CDR1 and CDR2 are SNHLY and FYNNEI. This CDR3 reads CASSEWEILEQYF. CDR3 nucleotide sequence: TGTGCCAGCAGTGAGTGGGAGATACTCGAGCAGTACTTC.

V usage is TRBV5-6 and J usage is TRBJ1-2, with D possibly matching TRBD1 (6 bases). Trimming pared 4 bases from V and 7 bases from J, leaving 17 bases between. The CDR3 is 14 amino acids. Per germline, CDR1 SGHDT and CDR2 YYEEEE. The CDR3 is CASSPAGGFGGYTF. CDR3 nucleotides: TGTGCCAGCAGCCCGGCCGGGGGCTTTGGTGGCTACACCTTC.

The CDR3 spells CASSQRITGELFF. The CDR3 region has the DNA TGCGCCAGCAGCCAGAGGATCACCGGGGAGCTGTTTTTT. The chain couples TRBV4-1 to TRBJ2-2; no clear D. The CDR3 has 13 residues. The V end lost 3 bases, the J end lost 4 bases, and 6 bases lay between the germline ends. CDR1 and CDR2 from the germline V gene are MGHRA and YSYEKL.

The chain combines TRBV6-1 with TRBJ1-3; D possibly corresponds to TRBD1 (5 bases). The CDR3 extends over 19 amino acids. Between the trimmed V and J ends, which lost 2 bases and 2 bases, there was a span of 22 bases. Germline lookup yields CDR1 MNHNS and CDR2 SASEGT. Here the CDR3 reads CASSEWGRALLSTGNTIYF. For the CDR3, the DNA is TGTGCCAGCAGTGAATGGGGCAGGGCCCTCCTCTCTACTGGAAACACCATATATTTT.

This chain uses TRBV30 with TRBJ1-2, with a possible D match to TRBD1 (6 bases). V gave up 0 bases and J gave up 5 bases, with 16 bases separating them. The germline V gene encodes CDR1 GTSNPN and CDR2 SVGIG (reference sequence). CDR3 length equals 15 residues. The CDR3 DNA sequence: TGTGCCTGGAGTGTACACAACAGGGTTATGTATGGCTACACCTTC. This gives the protein CAWSVHNRVMYGYTF.

The rearrangement uses TRBV7-2 and TRBJ2-3, with D perhaps matching TRBD1 or TRBD2 (5 bases each). The V gene lost 2 bases and the J gene lost 4 bases, with 22 bases spanning the gap. The CDR3 has 18 residues. Germline V gene sequence: CDR1 SGHTA, CDR2 FQGNSA. The CDR3 nucleotides are TGTGCCAGCAGCTTATACGGGACCCAGGGCAGAGGGGCAGATACGCAGTATTTT. It encodes CASSLYGTQGRGADTQYF. The full variable domain, in which reference TRBV7-2 and TRBJ2-3 provide the parts outside the CDR3, is GAGVSQSPSNKVTEKGKDVELRCDPISGHTALYWYRQSLGQGLEFLIYFQGNSAPDKSGLPSDRFSAERTGGSVSTLTIQRTQQEDSAVYLCASSLYGTQGRGADTQYFGPGTRLTVL.

CDR3 sequence: CSVECRDPYNEQFF. For the CDR3, the DNA is TGCAGCGTTGAATGCAGGGATCCCTACAATGAGCAGTTCTTC. This sequence joins TRBV29-1 and TRBJ2-1; tentative D call: TRBD1 (5 bases). Germline V gene sequence: CDR1 SQVTM, CDR2 ANQGSEA. V lost 2 bases, J lost 2 bases, and 10 bases lay in between. The CDR3 has 14 amino acids.

A single count supports this clone. This chain joins TRBV19 and TRBJ2-1; D is unresolved. The CDR3 consists of 12 residues. Germline V gene data show CDR1 as LNHDA and CDR2 as SQIVND (reference sequence). V dropped 1 base and J dropped 10 bases, with 8 bases sitting between them. The CDR3 bases are TGTGCCAGTAGTATAGCGGGCCTAGAGCAGTTCTTC. Translating gives CASSIAGLEQFF.

The V gene is TRBV5-1, the J gene TRBJ2-7; D ambiguous. Germline assignment: CDR1 SGHRS and CDR2 YFSETQ. CDR3 length: 12 residues. The V and J ends lost 1 base and 2 bases respectively, with 4 bases between them. CDR3 sequence reads: CASSLRPYEQYF. In DNA, the CDR3 is TGCGCCAGCAGCTTGCGGCCCTACGAGCAGTACTTC.

V gene TRBV6-6 combines with J gene TRBJ1-2; D is unclear. Per germline, CDR1 MNHNY and CDR2 SVGAGI (reference sequence). Trimming shortened V by 0 bases and J by 4 bases, and 9 bases separated the two germline ends. The CDR3 consists of 14 residues. CDR3 sequence (DNA): TGTGCCAGCAGTTACTCGACCGGACTCTATGGCTACACCTTC. Translation gives CASSYSTGLYGYTF.

This rearrangement joins TRBV27 to TRBJ2-1; maybe TRBD2 (6 bases). Germline V gene data show CDR1 as MNHEY and CDR2 as SMNVEV (reference sequence). V was pared by 3 bases and J by 9 bases, with 15 bases between. This CDR3 is built from 14 residues. This chain's CDR3 is CASSFGSSAGEQFF. The DNA for the CDR3 is TGTGCCAGCAGTTTCGGGTCTAGCGCGGGTGAGCAGTTCTTC.

This chain connects TRBV19 to TRBJ1-5; D not resolved. V gave up 5 bases and J gave up 0 bases, with 11 bases separating them. Germline V gene data show CDR1 as LNHDA and CDR2 as SQIVND (reference sequence). The CDR3 runs 15 residues. CDR3 coding DNA: TGTGCCAGTAGTTTCTTCAGTTATAGCAATCAGCCCCAGCATTTT. Residues: CASSFFSYSNQPQHF.